This T cell receptor (beta chain) stems from a study of control samples from healthy donors and cancer patients. Profiling relied on immunoSEQ multiplex PCR, and the TCRdb table lists in-frame clones only, not all of them. The sample holds over 110,000 clones, roughly nine tenths seen once. This CDR3 comprises 15 residues. CDR1 and CDR2 from the germline V gene are SGHRS and YFSETQ. The V and J ends lost 3 bases and 0 bases respectively, with 10 bases between them. The rearrangement joins TRBV5-1 to TRBJ1-3; D unclear. This receptor was obtained from a woman in her twenties or thirties in good health. The specimen was blood. CDR3 loop: CASSSDGNSGNTIYF. The CDR3 coding sequence is TGCGCCAGCAGCTCGGACGGGAACTCTGGAAACACCATATATTTT. Full variable domain (outside the CDR3, taken from reference TRBV5-1 and TRBJ1-3): KAGVTQTPRYLIKTRGQQVTLSCSPISGHRSVSWYQQTPGQGLQFLFEYFSETQRNKGNFPGRFSGRQFSNSRSEMNVSTLELGDSALYLCASSSDGNSGNTIYFGEGSWLTVV.